The TCR beta chain under discussion was sequenced for a study of control samples from healthy donors and cancer patients. With V trimmed by 6 bases and J by 4 bases, 11 bases remained unmatched. There are 15 residues in the CDR3. Per the germline V gene, CDR1 is SGHNT and CDR2 is YENEEA. Profiling relied on immunoSEQ multiplex PCR, and the TCRdb table lists in-frame clones only, not all of them. Among more than 95,000 clones listed, more than 75% were seen once. This clonotype originated in a man aged 40-50 years in good health. The material sequenced was blood. The V gene is TRBV11-3, the J gene TRBJ2-7; 8 positions agree with TRBD2. The CDR3 region is CASSFQGGGLYEQYF. CDR3 bases: TGTGCCAGCAGTTTCCAGGGCGGGGGGCTATACGAGCAGTACTTC.